The 16 T cell receptor beta chains listed next were all sequenced from one sample in a study of control samples from healthy donors and cancer patients. Libraries were prepared by immunoSEQ multiplex PCR; TCRdb keeps only in-frame clonotypes and omits some of them. The profile covers 100,000 to 150,000 clones, with approximately 90% appearing a single time and around 8.1% taken by the ten largest. Sequencing was performed on blood. These receptors all come from a man aged 18 to 35 in good health.

This CDR3 reads CASTFWGGRTEAFF. Written as DNA, the CDR3 is TGTGCCAGCACCTTTTGGGGGGGTAGAACTGAAGCTTTCTTT. This sequence joins TRBV2 and TRBJ1-1, with D perhaps matching TRBD1 (5 bases). The germline V and J ends were trimmed by 7 bases and 5 bases, with 17 bases remaining between them. The CDR3 extends over 14 amino acids. Germline assignment: CDR1 SNHLY and CDR2 FYNNEI.

J is TRBJ2-3 and V is TRBV10-1; D gene unclear. The CDR3 spans 16 residues. Per the germline V gene, CDR1 is WNHNN and CDR2 is SYGVQD (reference sequence). The V end was cut by 1 base, the J end by 2 bases, with 13 bases between. The CDR3 DNA reads as TGCGCCAGCAGTGAGTGGCTAACCCCCGTCACAGATACGCAGTATTTT. Translated, it gives CASSEWLTPVTDTQYF.

This chain joins TRBV10-3 and TRBJ1-2, with TRBD1 matching over 8 bases. The CDR3 runs to 13 residues. V was clipped by 3 bases and J by 8 bases; unmatched bases: 5. CDR1 and CDR2 (germline): ENHRY, SYGVKD. This chain's CDR3 is CAISDGDRSGYTF. CDR3 bases: TGTGCCATCAGTGACGGGGACAGGAGCGGCTACACCTTC.

In DNA form, the CDR3 reads TGTGCCAGCAGTCGCCTCTCTGAGACTGAAGCTTTCTTT. As protein: CASSRLSETEAFF. V and J are TRBV6-6 and TRBJ1-1; D gene uncertain. The V and J ends lost 5 bases and 5 bases respectively, with 12 bases between them. This CDR3 region has 13 residues. Germline V gives CDR1 MNHNY, CDR2 SVGAGI (reference sequence).

The chain joins TRBV30 to TRBJ2-1; 8 bases line up with TRBD1. The CDR3 contains 16 residues. Germline assignment: CDR1 GTSNPN and CDR2 SVGIG (reference sequence). V lost 2 bases to trimming and J lost 4 bases; unmatched junction nucleotides: 10. Here the CDR3 reads CAWSPMGQVGYNEQFF. The CDR3 DNA reads as TGTGCCTGGAGTCCCATGGGACAGGTGGGGTACAATGAGCAGTTCTTC.

The chain couples TRBV15 to TRBJ1-3; D is unclear. The CDR3 is made up of 15 amino acids. Germline-derived CDR1 and CDR2 are LNHNV and YYDKDF (reference sequence). Trimming took 0 bases from V and 3 from J, leaving 9 bases between them. CDR3 protein: CATSREPLIGNTIYF. The CDR3 DNA sequence: TGTGCCACCAGCAGAGAACCCCTGATTGGAAACACCATATATTTT.

The CDR3 bases are TGTGCCTGGAGGGCAAACAGCGACGATAGGCAGACCCAGTACTTC. Amino acids: CAWRANSDDRQTQYF. V usage is TRBV30 and J usage is TRBJ2-5; D unresolved. V lost 3 bases and J 6 bases, leaving 20 bases between the germline ends. This CDR3 contains 15 residues. The V gene's germline CDR1 is GTSNPN and CDR2 SVGIG (reference sequence).

J is TRBJ1-3 and V is TRBV2, with TRBD1 identical over 7 bases. The CDR3 covers 15 residues. Looked up from germline, CDR1 is SNHLY and CDR2 is FYNNEI. V shed 7 bases, J shed 2 bases, and the junction held 8 bases outside the gene matches. CDR3 protein: CASTEDRAAGNTIYF. CDR3 sequence (DNA): TGTGCCAGCACCGAAGACAGGGCGGCTGGAAACACCATATATTTT.

The rearrangement links TRBV7-9 to TRBJ1-4; D uncertain. This CDR3 is 15 amino acids long. V gave up 5 bases and J gave up 10 bases, with 20 bases separating them. Per the germline V gene, CDR1 is SEHNR and CDR2 is FQNEAQ (reference sequence). The CDR3 loop reads CASSRLVEAPGKLFF. The DNA for the CDR3 is TGTGCCAGCAGCCGACTCGTCGAGGCGCCTGGAAAACTGTTTTTT. Together with reference TRBV7-9 and TRBJ1-4, the CDR3 gives the full variable domain: DTGVSQNPRHKITKRGQNVTFRCDPISEHNRLYWYRQTLGQGPEFLTYFQNEAQLEKSRLLSDRFSAERPKGSFSTLEIQRTEQGDSAMYLCASSRLVEAPGKLFFGSGTQLSVL.

V and J are TRBV18 and TRBJ2-5; D not certain. CDR1 and CDR2 from the germline V gene are KGHSH and LQKENI. Trimming cost V 2 bases and J 2 bases, with 9 bases left between them. This CDR3 is 14 amino acids long. Here the CDR3 reads CASSPERRQETQYF. The DNA of the CDR3 is TGTGCCAGCTCACCAGAGCGACGGCAAGAGACCCAGTACTTC.

The J gene is TRBJ1-1, the V gene TRBV27, with D possibly matching TRBD1 (6 bases). This CDR3 is 11 amino acids long. Trimming cost V 6 bases and J 6 bases, with 8 bases left between them. Germline assignment: CDR1 MNHEY and CDR2 SMNVEV (reference sequence). CDR3 DNA sequence: TGTGCCAGCAGCAGGGGTGCTGAAGCTTTCTTT. This encodes CASSRGAEAFF.

The chain carries TRBV7-3 and TRBJ1-1; D is possibly TRBD1 (6 bases). There are 14 residues in the CDR3. Per germline, CDR1 SGHTA and CDR2 FQGTGA. Trimming removed 0 bases from V and 5 bases from J, with 10 bases in between. In nucleotides, the CDR3 is TGTGCCAGCAGCTTAACAGGGGGTGGTACTGAAGCTTTCTTT. It is translated as CASSLTGGGTEAFF.

This chain joins TRBV30 and TRBJ1-1, with 10 bases matching TRBD1. The CDR3 extends over 13 amino acids. Germline V CDR1 and CDR2: GTSNPN, SVGIG (reference sequence). V was clipped by 4 bases and J by 4 bases; unmatched bases: 3. In nucleotides, the CDR3 is TGTGCCTGGAATCGGGACAGGGGCACTGAAGCTTTCTTT. Translated, it gives CAWNRDRGTEAFF.

The V call is TRBV30, the J call TRBJ2-3; 9 nucleotides match TRBD2. The CDR3 runs 17 residues. The V and J ends lost 2 bases and 3 bases, in that order; junction bases with no gene match: 12. Germline assignment: CDR1 GTSNPN and CDR2 SVGIG (reference sequence). The CDR3 sequence: CAWSTRRGGGGTDTQYF. Here the CDR3 DNA reads TGTGCCTGGAGTACTAGGCGGGGGGGAGGTGGAACAGATACGCAGTATTTT.

V is TRBV29-1 and J is TRBJ1-1; D is perhaps TRBD1 (5 bases). Germline assignment: CDR1 SQVTM and CDR2 ANQGSEA. V shed 3 bases and J shed 5 bases, with 10 bases lying between them. The CDR3 runs 12 residues. CDR3 protein: CSVDSGTTEAFF. DNA of the CDR3: TGCAGCGTTGATTCAGGGACGACTGAAGCTTTCTTT. The entire variable domain, with the rest obtained from reference TRBV29-1 and TRBJ1-1, is as follows: SAVISQKPSRDICQRGTSLTIQCQVDSQVTMMFWYRQQPGQSLTLIATANQGSEATYESGFVIDKFPISRPNLTFSTLTVSNMSPEDSSIYLCSVDSGTTEAFFGQGTRLTVV.

V usage is TRBV6-5 and J usage is TRBJ1-2, with 8 bases fitting TRBD1. Germline V gene lookup returns CDR1 MNHEY and CDR2 SVGAGI. The CDR3 consists of 13 residues. V lost 6 bases, J lost 5 bases, and 5 bases stayed unmatched. The CDR3 DNA reads as TGTGCCAGCAGCGTGACAGGGGAGTATGGCTACACCTTC. This translates into CASSVTGEYGYTF.